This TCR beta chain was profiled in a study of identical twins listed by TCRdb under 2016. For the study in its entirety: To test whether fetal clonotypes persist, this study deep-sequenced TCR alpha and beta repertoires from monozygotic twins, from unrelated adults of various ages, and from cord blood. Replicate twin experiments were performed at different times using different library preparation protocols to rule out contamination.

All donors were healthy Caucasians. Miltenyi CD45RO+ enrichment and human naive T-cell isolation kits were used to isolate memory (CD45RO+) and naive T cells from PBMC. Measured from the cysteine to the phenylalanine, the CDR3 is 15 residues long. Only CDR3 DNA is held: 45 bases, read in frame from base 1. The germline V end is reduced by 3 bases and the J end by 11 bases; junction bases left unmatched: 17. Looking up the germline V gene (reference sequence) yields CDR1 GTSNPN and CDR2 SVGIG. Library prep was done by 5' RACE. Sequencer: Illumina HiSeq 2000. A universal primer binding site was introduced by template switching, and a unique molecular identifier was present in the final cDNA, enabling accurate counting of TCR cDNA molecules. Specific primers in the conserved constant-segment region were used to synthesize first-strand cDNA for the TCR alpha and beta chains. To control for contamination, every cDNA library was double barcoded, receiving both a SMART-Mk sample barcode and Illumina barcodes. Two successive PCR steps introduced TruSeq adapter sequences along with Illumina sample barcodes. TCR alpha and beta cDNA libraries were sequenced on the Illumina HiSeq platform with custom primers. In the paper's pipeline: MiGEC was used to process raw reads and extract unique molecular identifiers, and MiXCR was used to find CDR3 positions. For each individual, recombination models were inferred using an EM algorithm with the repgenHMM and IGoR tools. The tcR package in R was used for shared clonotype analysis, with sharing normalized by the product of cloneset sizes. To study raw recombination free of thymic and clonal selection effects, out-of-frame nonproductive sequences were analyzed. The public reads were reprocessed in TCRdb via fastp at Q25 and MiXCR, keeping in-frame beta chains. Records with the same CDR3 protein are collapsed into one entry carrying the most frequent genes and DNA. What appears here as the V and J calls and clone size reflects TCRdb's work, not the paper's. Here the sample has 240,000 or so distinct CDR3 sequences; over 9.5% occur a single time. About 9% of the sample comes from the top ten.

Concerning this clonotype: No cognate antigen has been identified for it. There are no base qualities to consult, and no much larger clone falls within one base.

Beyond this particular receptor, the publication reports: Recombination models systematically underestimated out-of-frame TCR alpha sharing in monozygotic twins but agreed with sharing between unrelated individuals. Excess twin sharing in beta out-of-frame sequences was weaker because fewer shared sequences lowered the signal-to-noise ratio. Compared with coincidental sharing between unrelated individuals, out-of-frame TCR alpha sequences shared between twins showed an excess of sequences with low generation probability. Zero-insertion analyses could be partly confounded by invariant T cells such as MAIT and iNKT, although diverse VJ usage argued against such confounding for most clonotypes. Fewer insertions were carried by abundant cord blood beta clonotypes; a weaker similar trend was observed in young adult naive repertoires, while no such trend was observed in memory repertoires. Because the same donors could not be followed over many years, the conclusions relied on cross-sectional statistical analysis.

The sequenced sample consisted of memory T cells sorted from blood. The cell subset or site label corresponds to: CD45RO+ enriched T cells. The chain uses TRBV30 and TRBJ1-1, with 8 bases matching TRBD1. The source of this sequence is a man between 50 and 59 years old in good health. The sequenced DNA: TGTGCCTGGAGCTTAACCGGGACAGGTGGGGGGAGGGCTTTCTTT. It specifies CAWSLTGTGGGRAFF.